These 31 T cell receptor beta chains share one sample of origin, sequenced in a study of blood T cell repertoires in COVID-19. Assay used: immunoSEQ multiplex PCR; TCRdb lists only in-frame clones, some missing. The sample has about 140,000 clones, 70% to 80% seen once; the top ten hold roughly 9%. Sequenced input: peripheral blood. The receptor set was obtained from a woman aged 45-65 years with active or convalescent COVID-19.

J is TRBJ2-1 and V is TRBV29-1; D possibly corresponds to TRBD1 (5 bases). The length of the CDR3 is 16 residues. Per the germline V gene, CDR1 is SQVTM and CDR2 is ANQGSEA. The ends were cut back, 4 bases at V and 4 bases at J, with 20 bases in the middle. The CDR3 is CSVVPHRQNLYNEQFF. CDR3 in DNA: TGCAGCGTTGTTCCCCACAGGCAAAACCTTTACAATGAGCAGTTCTTC.

V usage is TRBV3-1 (or the pseudogene TRBV3-2) and J usage is TRBJ1-1, with D hard to call. V was pared by 7 bases and J by 4 bases, with 28 bases between. Germline loops: CDR1 LGHDT, CDR2 YNNKEL (reference sequence). The CDR3 length is 18 residues. This CDR3 is CASTMTTGWLGMGTEAFF. The CDR3 DNA reads as TGTGCCAGCACCATGACAACGGGATGGTTGGGTATGGGCACTGAAGCTTTCTTT.

This clone was found a few times. This chain links TRBV19 with TRBJ2-1; the match to TRBD2 covers 13 bases. Looked up from germline, CDR1 is LNHDA and CDR2 is SQIVND (reference sequence). This CDR3 has 16 amino acids. V shed 7 bases, J shed 2 bases, and the junction held 5 bases outside the gene matches. CDR3 region: CASTLLAGGAYNEQFF. In DNA form, the CDR3 reads TGTGCCAGTACCCTACTAGCGGGAGGGGCCTACAATGAGCAGTTCTTC.

This clone was counted once. The chain links TRBV10-2 to TRBJ1-5; no definite D call. The V end was cut by 2 bases, the J end by 2 bases, with 4 bases between. CDR1 and CDR2 (germline): WSHSY, SAAADI. The CDR3 sequence is 13 residues long. The CDR3 nucleotides are TGCGCCAGCAGTGAGAGAGGCAATCAGCCCCAGCATTTT. Translated: CASSERGNQPQHF.

This chain connects TRBV7-2 to TRBJ1-3, with D perhaps matching TRBD1 (6 bases). The CDR3 spans 11 residues. Germline V gene data show CDR1 as SGHTA and CDR2 as FQGNSA. Between the trimmed V and J ends, which lost 6 bases and 8 bases, there was a span of 8 bases. The CDR3 loop reads CASRQGDTIYF. Written as DNA, the CDR3 is TGTGCCAGCAGACAGGGAGACACCATATATTTT.

The rearrangement joins TRBV12-5 to TRBJ1-6; tentatively, D is TRBD1 (6 bases). This CDR3 is built from 12 residues. Trimming left V 6 bases short and J 6 bases short, with 6 bases between. In germline, CDR1 is LGHNT, CDR2 FRNRAP. The CDR3, as DNA: TGTGCTAGTGGGGGGGCTAATTCACCCCTCCACTTT. Translating it yields CASGGANSPLHF.

The rearrangement links TRBV27 to TRBJ2-1; possible D gene TRBD2, 6 bases. Germline values: CDR1 MNHEY, CDR2 SMNVEV (reference sequence). This CDR3 comprises 14 residues. With 8 bases removed from V and 4 bases from J, the gap between germline ends came to 15 bases. The DNA of the CDR3 is TGTGCCAGCCGGACGAGGAGCGGGTACAATGAGCAGTTCTTC. Translated: CASRTRSGYNEQFF.

This rearrangement joins TRBV27 to TRBJ2-7; TRBD1 is a possible D gene (6 bases). Trimming pared 2 bases from V and 2 bases from J, leaving 10 bases between. The CDR3 is 14 residues long. The germline CDR1 and CDR2 sequences are MNHEY and SMNVEV (reference sequence). The CDR3 bases are TGTGCCAGCAGTTTAGTACAGGGAGCCTACGAGCAGTACTTC. Its protein product is CASSLVQGAYEQYF.

CDR3 region: CASSFNGRQPQHF. The CDR3 region has the DNA TGTGCCAGCAGCTTTAATGGGCGTCAGCCCCAGCATTTT. The gene calls are TRBV7-2 and TRBJ1-5, with D hard to call. Germline CDR1 reads SGHTA; CDR2 reads FQGNSA. V lost 3 bases and J lost 6, with 9 bases in between. The CDR3 has 13 amino acids.

V gene TRBV5-1 combines with J gene TRBJ2-7, with D tentatively TRBD1 (5 bases). This CDR3 has 13 amino acids. Germline CDR1 and CDR2: SGHRS and YFSETQ. Trimming left V 2 bases short and J 0 bases short, with 6 bases between. The CDR3 bases are TGCGCCAGCAGCTTTACAGGCTCCTACGAGCAGTACTTC. As protein: CASSFTGSYEQYF.

This sequence joins TRBV19 and TRBJ2-2; 12 bases fit TRBD2. Trimming took 11 bases from V and 0 from J; bases not matched to a gene: 22. The CDR3 length is 21 residues. CDR1 is LNHDA, CDR2 SQIVND, per germline (reference sequence). The CDR3 region has the DNA TGTGCCGGGGGTCTACGGGACCGGACTAGCGGGACTCTAGCGAACACCGGGGAGCTGTTTTTT. This encodes CAGGLRDRTSGTLANTGELFF. Full variable domain (missing parts from reference TRBV19 and TRBJ2-2): DGGITQSPKYLFRKEGQNVTLSCEQNLNHDAMYWYRQDPGQGLRLIYYSQIVNDFQKGDIAEGYSVSREKKESFPLTVTSAQKNPTAFYLCAGGLRDRTSGTLANTGELFFGEGSRLTVL.

This clone was detected only a few times. This chain joins TRBV7-8 and TRBJ2-1; 8 bases are shared with TRBD2. V lost 5 bases, J lost 0 bases, and 6 bases stayed unmatched. CDR1 and CDR2 (germline): SGHVS, FQNEAQ. CDR3 length: 16 amino acids. CDR3: CASSVIAGSSYNEQFF. CDR3 DNA sequence: TGTGCCAGCAGCGTGATAGCGGGGAGCTCCTACAATGAGCAGTTCTTC. Supplemented by reference TRBV7-8 and TRBJ2-1, the full variable domain reads GAGVSQSPRYKVAKRGQDVALRCDPISGHVSLFWYQQALGQGPEFLTYFQNEAQLDKSGLPSDRFFAERPEGSVSTLKIQRTQQEDSAVYLCASSVIAGSSYNEQFFGPGTRLTVL.

This rearrangement joins TRBV30 to TRBJ1-3, with 9 bases lining up with TRBD1. The CDR3 contains 16 residues. Looked up from germline, CDR1 is GTSNPN and CDR2 is SVGIG (reference sequence). The V gene end was trimmed by 3 bases and the J gene end by 0 bases; junction bases not matched to a gene: 6. The CDR3 loop is CAWSLGQGSSGNTIYF. The DNA for the CDR3 is TGTGCCTGGAGCCTCGGACAGGGGAGCTCTGGAAACACCATATATTTT.

The genes are TRBV4-2 and TRBJ1-4; D unresolved. This CDR3 region has 12 residues. The germline CDR1 and CDR2 sequences are LGHNA and YNFKEQ. Trimming left V 0 bases short and J 10 bases short, with 6 bases between. The CDR3 DNA reads as TGTGCCAGCAGCCAAGATAGAGCAAAACTGTTTTTT. Translation: CASSQDRAKLFF.

The J gene is TRBJ2-3, the V gene TRBV2, with 7 bases fitting TRBD1. CDR1 SNHLY and CDR2 FYNNEI come from the germline V gene. V shed 5 bases and J 1 base; nucleotides not matched to a gene: 3. This CDR3 is built from 14 residues. The CDR3 is CASSSTGGTDTQYF. The CDR3 coding sequence is TGTGCCAGCAGTTCAACAGGGGGCACAGATACGCAGTATTTT.

This chain uses TRBV2 with TRBJ1-6; 9 bases are a match to TRBD1. The CDR3 totals 14 residues. The J segment lost 9 bases and the V segment lost 1 base, leaving 1 base of the junction unmatched. From germline, CDR1 is SNHLY and CDR2 FYNNEI. The CDR3 is CASSEEGQGSPLHF. For the CDR3, the DNA is TGTGCCAGCAGTGAAGAGGGACAGGGTTCACCCCTCCACTTT.

The V call is TRBV27, the J call TRBJ2-5, with TRBD1 matching 8 bases. Germline CDR1 and CDR2: MNHEY and SMNVEV (reference sequence). This CDR3 region has 14 residues. The V gene end was trimmed by 3 bases and the J gene end by 4 bases; junction bases not matched to a gene: 4. Here the CDR3 DNA reads TGTGCCAGCAGTTTGTCCAGGGGGCTAGAGACCCAGTACTTC. It codes for CASSLSRGLETQYF.

The chain has TRBV30 and TRBJ2-5, with TRBD2 matching over 9 bases. Trimming removed 0 bases from V and 5 bases from J; junction bases left unmatched: 4. This CDR3 contains 14 residues. Germline values: CDR1 GTSNPN, CDR2 SVGIG (reference sequence). CDR3 region: CAWSVSSGVETQYF. In nucleotides, the CDR3 is TGTGCCTGGAGTGTATCTAGCGGGGTTGAGACCCAGTACTTC.

The chain is built from TRBV24-1 and TRBJ1-5; D is unresolved. Germline V lookup: CDR1 KGHDR, CDR2 SFDVKD. The CDR3 extends over 12 amino acids. Trimming removed 0 bases at V and 9 bases at J, with 5 bases between. CDR3: CATSDLGRPQHF. As DNA, the CDR3 is TGTGCCACCAGTGATTTGGGTAGGCCCCAGCATTTT.

The sample holds one count of this clone. The chain employs TRBV4-2 and TRBJ2-2; 10 bases match TRBD2. V was pared by 2 bases and J by 6 bases, with 6 bases of the junction left unmatched. The CDR3 loop spans 16 amino acids. Germline CDR1 is LGHNA and CDR2 is YNFKEQ. CDR3 in amino acids: CASSQHSLAGPGELFF. The CDR3 nucleotides read TGTGCCAGCAGCCAACATTCACTAGCGGGGCCCGGGGAGCTGTTTTTT.

The chain employs TRBV5-8 and TRBJ1-5; TRBD1 might be the D (6 bases). This CDR3 region has 15 residues. The germline V and J ends were trimmed by 4 bases and 2 bases, with 13 bases remaining between them. Germline V CDR1 and CDR2: SGHTS, YDEGEE. The CDR3 DNA is TGTGCCAGCAGCCCGGGGGGCGGCCGCAATCAGCCCCAGCATTTT. It specifies CASSPGGGRNQPQHF.

CDR3 in amino acids: CASSLFFLSGNTIYF. The CDR3 nucleotides are TGTGCCAGCAGTTTATTCTTCCTCTCTGGAAACACCATATATTTT. The rearrangement uses TRBV28 and TRBJ1-3; no clear D. This CDR3 region has 15 residues. Germline-derived CDR1 and CDR2 are MDHEN and SYDVKM. Deletions cut 1 base from V and 0 bases from J, with 7 bases between.

This sequence joins TRBV7-9 and TRBJ1-2, with a tentative D call TRBD1 (6 bases). CDR3 length equals 16 residues. Germline values: CDR1 SEHNR, CDR2 FQNEAQ (reference sequence). Between the trimmed V and J ends, which lost 0 bases and 0 bases, there was a span of 11 bases. The CDR3 DNA sequence: TGTGCCAGCAGCTTAGCGGGGGCAACTACTAACTATGGCTACACCTTC. Translation: CASSLAGATTNYGYTF.

This chain links TRBV3-1 (or the pseudogene TRBV3-2) with TRBJ2-1; TRBD2 matches at 8 bases. The CDR3 consists of 16 residues. V lost 4 bases, J lost 2 bases, and 7 bases stayed unmatched. Germline CDR1 is LGHDT and CDR2 is YNNKEL (reference sequence). In DNA, the CDR3 is TGTGCCAGCAGCCCTCTAGCGGGCCATACCTACAATGAGCAGTTCTTC. Translated: CASSPLAGHTYNEQFF.

The genes are TRBV6-1 and TRBJ1-2; D is perhaps TRBD1 (6 bases). Germline assignment: CDR1 MNHNS and CDR2 SASEGT. The CDR3 extends over 14 amino acids. Trimming pared 1 base from V and 3 bases from J, leaving 9 bases between. The CDR3 is CASSEEGGYYGYTF. CDR3 bases: TGTGCCAGCAGTGAAGAGGGGGGGTACTATGGCTACACCTTC.

The chain employs TRBV30 and TRBJ2-3; 9 nucleotides agree with TRBD2. The V segment lost 0 bases and the J segment 3 bases; nucleotides outside the gene matches: 4. Germline values: CDR1 GTSNPN, CDR2 SVGIG (reference sequence). This CDR3 region has 15 residues. In DNA, the CDR3 is TGTGCCTGGAGTGTCGGCGGGGGGGGGACAGATACGCAGTATTTT. Its translation: CAWSVGGGGTDTQYF. The full variable domain, rest sourced from reference TRBV30 and TRBJ2-3, is SQTIHQWPATLVQPVGSPLSLECTVEGTSNPNLYWYRQAAGRGLQLLFYSVGIGQISSEVPQNLSASRPQDRQFILSSKKLLLSDSGFYLCAWSVGGGGTDTQYFGPGTRLTVL.

This clone was seen a single time. The rearrangement joins TRBV6-6 to TRBJ1-2; 7 nucleotides match TRBD1. With 7 bases clipped from V and 6 bases from J, the junction kept 5 bases outside the gene matches. The CDR3 spans 12 residues. Germline assignment: CDR1 MNHNY and CDR2 SVGAGI (reference sequence). CDR3 nucleotide sequence: TGTGCCAGCAAAGGGGGCGGGAATGGCTACACCTTC. It yields the protein CASKGGGNGYTF.

This sequence joins TRBV11-2 and TRBJ2-7; the match to TRBD2 covers 10 bases. With 1 base clipped from V and 4 bases from J, the junction kept 1 base outside the gene matches. Germline V gene sequence: CDR1 SGHAT, CDR2 FQNNGV. The CDR3 runs to 14 residues. The CDR3 DNA follows: TGTGCCAGCAGCTTAGCTAGCGGGAGATACGAGCAGTACTTC. Translation gives CASSLASGRYEQYF.

This sequence joins TRBV7-6 and TRBJ2-2; possible D gene TRBD1, 5 bases. CDR1 and CDR2 from the germline V gene are SGHVS and FNYEAQ. The CDR3 spans 14 residues. The germline V and J ends were trimmed by 1 base and 4 bases, with 7 bases remaining between them. The CDR3 here is CASSLGGVTGELFF. The CDR3 coding sequence is TGTGCCAGCAGCTTAGGGGGCGTCACCGGGGAGCTGTTTTTT.

V gene TRBV11-2 combines with J gene TRBJ2-7, with 9 bases fitting TRBD2. J was trimmed by 6 bases and V by 3 bases; bases with no gene match: 9. The V gene's germline CDR1 is SGHAT and CDR2 FQNNGV. The CDR3 is 15 amino acids. CDR3 sequence reads: CASSFSVAGAGEQYF. The DNA for the CDR3 is TGTGCCAGCAGCTTCTCAGTAGCGGGAGCTGGCGAGCAGTACTTC.

In regard to this clone: Other DNA sequences in this specimen translate into the identical CDR3. The chain employs TRBV30 and TRBJ1-2; 9 nucleotides match TRBD1. With V trimmed by 0 bases and J by 4 bases, 0 bases remained unmatched. Germline V CDR1 and CDR2: GTSNPN, SVGIG (reference sequence). The CDR3 extends over 13 amino acids. The CDR3 DNA follows: TGTGCCTGGAGTGTGGGACAGGGCTATGGCTACACCTTC. As protein: CAWSVGQGYGYTF.